A single sample is the source of the 15 T cell receptor beta chains below, sequenced in a study of beta chain features in type 1 diabetes. What was sequenced were expressed TCRB transcripts, since all of the isolated RNA had been reverse transcribed. Method: immunoSEQ multiplex PCR; TCRdb's copy keeps in-frame clones and lacks some. Among under 900,000 clones listed, 15% to 20% were seen once. The specimen sequenced was naive CD4+ T cells from blood. These receptor sequences come from a woman under 30 in good health.

Comments on this clone: This sample also contains other DNA sequences that code for the same CDR3. The gene calls are TRBV15 and TRBJ1-1, with D unclear. CDR1 and CDR2 from the germline V gene are LNHNV and YYDKDF (reference sequence). The CDR3 has 14 residues. V lost 0 bases to trimming and J lost 1 base, with 6 bases between them. CDR3 loop: CATSRDRRNTEAFF. For the CDR3, the DNA is TGTGCCACCAGCAGAGATCGCAGGAACACTGAAGCTTTCTTT.

The rearrangement uses TRBV4-2 and TRBJ2-3; possible D gene TRBD2, 5 bases. Germline lookup yields CDR1 LGHNA and CDR2 YNFKEQ. V was pared by 1 base and J by 0 bases, with 8 bases between. The CDR3 spans 15 residues. CDR3 DNA: TGTGCCAGCAGCCAAGTTCGGGATAGCACAGATACGCAGTATTTT. Its protein is CASSQVRDSTDTQYF.

The chain couples TRBV7-9 to TRBJ2-3, with D possibly called TRBD1 or TRBD2 (6 bases each). The germline V gene has CDR1 SEHNR and CDR2 FQNEAQ (reference sequence). This CDR3 is 16 amino acids long. The V gene lost 7 bases and the J gene lost 3 bases, with 20 bases spanning the gap. The CDR3 nucleotides are TGTGCCAGCACCTCGTTTAGCGGAGGGGGGACAGATACGCAGTATTTT. This gives the protein CASTSFSGGGTDTQYF. The full variable domain, with the rest looked up from reference TRBV7-9 and TRBJ2-3, is DTGVSQNPRHKITKRGQNVTFRCDPISEHNRLYWYRQTLGQGPEFLTYFQNEAQLEKSRLLSDRFSAERPKGSFSTLEIQRTEQGDSAMYLCASTSFSGGGTDTQYFGPGTRLTVL.

V and J are TRBV5-4 and TRBJ2-5, with TRBD1 matching 8 bases. Looked up from germline, CDR1 is SGHNT and CDR2 is YYREEE (reference sequence). The CDR3 is 15 residues long. J lost 5 bases, V lost 0 bases, and 6 bases had no gene match. In DNA form, the CDR3 reads TGTGCCAGCAGCTTGGAGTCAGGGGGCTCTGAGACCCAGTACTTC. Translating gives CASSLESGGSETQYF.

A few counts support this clone. The chain has TRBV5-1 and TRBJ1-1, with D maybe TRBD1 (5 bases). V was trimmed by 5 bases and J by 5 bases, leaving 19 bases between them. CDR3 length: 15 amino acids. Germline-derived CDR1 and CDR2 are SGHRS and YFSETQ. This chain's CDR3 is CASSLLDGGGTEAFF. As DNA, the CDR3 is TGCGCCAGCAGTCTTCTCGACGGCGGGGGAACTGAAGCTTTCTTT.

J is TRBJ2-5 and V is TRBV7-6; 7 bases agree with TRBD1. Germline-derived CDR1 and CDR2 are SGHVS and FNYEAQ. V lost 5 bases, J lost 3 bases, and 6 bases stayed unmatched. The CDR3 extends over 14 amino acids. As DNA, the CDR3 is TGTGCCAGCAGCCTAGGGACAGCCGAAGAGACCCAGTACTTC. Translation gives CASSLGTAEETQYF.

The chain uses TRBV28 and TRBJ2-3; 9 nucleotides line up with TRBD1. CDR3 length: 14 residues. With 7 bases clipped from V and 14 bases from J, the junction kept 16 bases outside the gene matches. The germline V gene has CDR1 MDHEN and CDR2 SYDVKM. The CDR3 sequence is CASKWTGAVEFRYF. In nucleotides, the CDR3 is TGTGCCAGCAAATGGACAGGGGCAGTAGAATTCCGGTATTTT.

The chain couples TRBV7-9 to TRBJ1-4; unclear D gene. Germline CDR1 reads SEHNR; CDR2 reads FQNEAQ (reference sequence). The CDR3 is made up of 15 amino acids. V lost 5 bases and J 10 bases, leaving 20 bases between the germline ends. The CDR3 protein is CASSPGEPRLGKLFF. Written as DNA, the CDR3 is TGTGCCAGCAGCCCAGGCGAGCCTCGTCTGGGAAAACTGTTTTTT.

There are many counts of this clone. The rearrangement uses TRBV21-1 and TRBJ1-2. TRBV21-1 is flagged as a pseudogene. The CDR3 length is 12 residues. For the CDR3, the DNA is TGTGCCAGCAGTATTTTTAACTATGGCTACACCTTC. Amino acid sequence: CASSIFNYGYTF.

There are a few counts of this clone. The gene calls are TRBV27 and TRBJ2-5; 10 bases align to TRBD2. This CDR3 has 15 amino acids. The J segment lost 5 bases and the V segment lost 7 bases, leaving 10 bases of the junction unmatched. Germline CDR1 and CDR2: MNHEY and SMNVEV (reference sequence). CDR3 sequence (DNA): TGTGCCAGCAAGGGAGCGGGAGGGCCCCCTGAGACCCAGTACTTC. Translated, it gives CASKGAGGPPETQYF.

The V call is TRBV27, the J call TRBJ1-5; D gene ambiguous. The germline V gene has CDR1 MNHEY and CDR2 SMNVEV (reference sequence). The CDR3 has 14 residues. The ends were cut back, 2 bases at V and 5 bases at J, with 10 bases in the middle. This CDR3 is CASSLRSDYQPQHF. CDR3 DNA: TGTGCCAGCAGTTTAAGATCAGACTATCAGCCCCAGCATTTT.

This chain joins TRBV4-3 and TRBJ2-1; 8 nucleotides match TRBD2. The CDR3 is 16 residues long. Trimming took 0 bases from V and 8 from J; bases not matched to a gene: 9. Germline V gene data show CDR1 as LGHNA and CDR2 as YSLEER. CDR3 nucleotides: TGCGCCAGCAGCCAAGATTTCGGGAGGGCCAGGGATGAGCAGTTCTTC. Its protein is CASSQDFGRARDEQFF.

The chain is built from TRBV7-2 and TRBJ2-5; D possibly corresponds to TRBD1 (5 bases). There are 16 residues in the CDR3. Germline V gives CDR1 SGHTA, CDR2 FQGNSA. V dropped 5 bases and J dropped 5 bases, with 21 bases sitting between them. Here the CDR3 reads CASSPPLVQGWETQYF. DNA of the CDR3: TGTGCCAGCAGCCCGCCATTGGTGCAGGGCTGGGAGACCCAGTACTTC.

V is TRBV27 and J is TRBJ1-2; D is perhaps TRBD1 (5 bases). The CDR3 covers 19 residues. Germline lookup yields CDR1 MNHEY and CDR2 SMNVEV (reference sequence). V was cut by 6 bases and J by 8 bases, with 34 bases left in between. This chain's CDR3 is CASSLWCLVTVGAGMGYTF. The DNA for the CDR3 is TGTGCCAGCAGCCTATGGTGCCTTGTTACAGTAGGGGCCGGGATGGGCTACACCTTC.

This clone came up a few times. The chain combines TRBV7-3 with TRBJ2-2; D possibly corresponds to TRBD2 (5 bases). The CDR3 totals 14 residues. Trimming removed 5 bases at V and 6 bases at J, with 13 bases between. CDR1 and CDR2 (germline): SGHTA, FQGTGA. CDR3 region: CASSSTSFAGELFF. Here the CDR3 DNA reads TGTGCCAGCAGCAGTACTAGTTTCGCCGGGGAGCTGTTTTTT.